Below are 23 T cell receptor beta chains sequenced from a single sample in a study of chemoradiotherapy in HPV16-positive cancers. Sequenced by immunoSEQ multiplex PCR; TCRdb stores in-frame clones only, minus some. Of about 9,500 clones in the sample, around 81% were seen once. The sample in question was blood, obtained from a patient who underwent chemoradiotherapy. Source of these receptors: a human donor with HPV-associated anogenital cancer.

The V and J genes are TRBV6-1 and TRBJ1-1; 9 nucleotides line up with TRBD1. After removal of 5 bases from V and 7 bases from J, the junction contained 8 bases not matched to a gene. Looked up from germline, CDR1 is MNHNS and CDR2 is SASEGT. The CDR3 length is 14 residues. CDR3 sequence reads: CASSKTGGGLEAFF. The CDR3 coding sequence is TGTGCCAGCAGTAAGACAGGGGGGGGGCTTGAAGCTTTCTTT.

This chain connects TRBV6-1 to TRBJ2-3; 8 bases align to TRBD2. Germline assignment: CDR1 MNHNS and CDR2 SASEGT. The CDR3 is 16 residues long. V gave up 2 bases and J gave up 6 bases; unmatched junction bases: 10. CDR3 sequence: CASSEHTGTGGDTQYF. The CDR3, as DNA: TGTGCCAGCAGTGAACACACGGGGACGGGAGGGGATACGCAGTATTTT.

Only a few counts were recorded for this clone. The chain recombines TRBV6-4 with TRBJ2-2; D possibly matches TRBD1 or TRBD2 (6 bases each). Trimming removed 0 bases at V and 6 bases at J, with 11 bases between. The CDR3 sequence is 15 residues long. Germline V gene data show CDR1 as MRHNA and CDR2 as SNTAGT. CDR3 amino acids: CASSDSPGEAGELFF. CDR3 DNA: TGTGCCAGCAGTGACTCCCCAGGGGAGGCCGGGGAGCTGTTTTTT.

This chain joins TRBV7-9 and TRBJ2-7; a possible D gene is TRBD1 (6 bases). The CDR3 has 15 amino acids. The V and J ends lost 3 bases and 3 bases respectively, with 15 bases between them. CDR1 and CDR2 (germline): SEHNR, FQNEAQ (reference sequence). In nucleotides, the CDR3 is TGTGCCAGCAGCTTCTGGAACGACAGGAGCTACGAGCAGTACTTC. Protein product: CASSFWNDRSYEQYF.

V gene TRBV6-5 combines with J gene TRBJ1-2; TRBD1 matches at 9 bases. The CDR3 length is 15 residues. Germline values: CDR1 MNHEY, CDR2 SVGAGI. V was clipped by 6 bases and J by 8 bases; unmatched bases: 13. CDR3 residues: CASSRGTGTSGGYTF. The CDR3 region has the DNA TGTGCCAGCAGCCGCGGGACAGGGACTTCAGGCGGCTACACCTTC.

The J gene is TRBJ2-7, the V gene TRBV6-5; D is uncertain. Trimming took 7 bases from V and 3 from J, leaving 19 bases between them. The germline CDR1 and CDR2 sequences are MNHEY and SVGAGI. The CDR3 is 15 amino acids. CDR3 nucleotide sequence: TGTGCCAGCATCCATTCCGCCTGGGGATTCTACGAGCAGTACTTC. Its translation is CASIHSAWGFYEQYF.

This clone was counted a single time. The chain is built from TRBV4-3 and TRBJ2-3; 13 nucleotides match TRBD2. V was pared by 0 bases and J by 4 bases, with 1 base of the junction left unmatched. Looked up from germline, CDR1 is LGHNA and CDR2 is YSLEER. The CDR3 has 16 amino acids. CDR3 sequence reads: CASSQELAGGPDTQYF. CDR3 bases: TGCGCCAGCAGCCAAGAACTAGCGGGGGGGCCAGATACGCAGTATTTT.

This clone was found a few times. The genes are TRBV6-6 and TRBJ2-7; 7 positions match TRBD2. The CDR3 loop spans 15 amino acids. The germline V gene encodes CDR1 MNHNY and CDR2 SVGAGI (reference sequence). V shed 5 bases and J 0 bases; nucleotides not matched to a gene: 7. The CDR3, as DNA: TGTGCCAGCAGTCCGCCTGAGCGGGGCTCCTACGAGCAGTACTTC. This codes for CASSPPERGSYEQYF.

The V gene is TRBV27, the J gene TRBJ1-3; no clear D gene. V was pared by 5 bases and J by 0 bases, with 17 bases between. The CDR3 loop spans 17 amino acids. From germline, CDR1 is MNHEY and CDR2 SMNVEV (reference sequence). This CDR3 is CASSADPNRYSGNTIYF. In DNA form, the CDR3 reads TGTGCCAGCAGTGCCGATCCCAACCGGTACTCTGGAAACACCATATATTTT.

CDR3 DNA sequence: TGTGCCAGCAGCTTGGTGGGGGGAGGAGACGAAAAACTGTTTTTT. The encoded protein is CASSLVGGGDEKLFF. This chain connects TRBV5-4 to TRBJ1-4; weak D call: TRBD1 (5 bases). The CDR3 has 15 amino acids. Trimming took off 0 bases at V and 8 bases at J, with 14 bases between the two ends. Germline V lookup: CDR1 SGHNT, CDR2 YYREEE (reference sequence).

The chain uses TRBV5-4 and TRBJ2-3, with D possibly matching TRBD1 (5 bases). The V gene lost 2 bases and the J gene lost 4 bases, with 11 bases spanning the gap. The CDR3 has 14 amino acids. Looked up from germline, CDR1 is SGHNT and CDR2 is YYREEE (reference sequence). The CDR3 bases are TGTGCCAGCAGCTTCTCGCAGGGCGCAGATACGCAGTATTTT. Protein product: CASSFSQGADTQYF.

The genes are TRBV7-8 and TRBJ1-6; D gene ambiguous. Germline CDR1 is SGHVS and CDR2 is FQNEAQ. This CDR3 region has 19 residues. With 3 bases removed from V and 0 bases from J, the gap between germline ends came to 18 bases. CDR3 sequence (DNA): TGTGCCAGCAGCTTTGCAGCAGGTACCGCAAGCTCCTATAATTCACCCCTCCACTTT. Protein product: CASSFAAGTASSYNSPLHF.

V is TRBV7-8 and J is TRBJ2-5; unclear D gene. The DNA end is more similar to TRBJ2-7, so the J call may be wrong. The CDR3 length is 13 residues. In germline, CDR1 is SGHVS, CDR2 FQNEAQ. The CDR3, as DNA: TGTGCCAGCAGCTCCCTTGCGTCCTACGAGCAGTACTTC. Translated: CASSSLASYEQYF.

This clone was counted a single time. This chain uses TRBV7-7 with TRBJ1-4; D gene ambiguous. Germline loops: CDR1 SSHAT, CDR2 FNYEAQ (reference sequence). The CDR3 consists of 15 residues. Trimming pared 3 bases from V and 3 bases from J, leaving 11 bases between. The CDR3 DNA follows: TGTGCCAGCAGCTTTAACTCCGGAGCTAATGAAAAACTGTTTTTT. This codes for CASSFNSGANEKLFF.

V gene TRBV11-2 combines with J gene TRBJ1-1; D unclear. CDR3 length: 14 residues. Trimming pared 3 bases from V and 0 bases from J, leaving 8 bases between. Germline values: CDR1 SGHAT, CDR2 FQNNGV. CDR3 residues: CASSLERLNTEAFF. The DNA of the CDR3 is TGTGCCAGCAGCTTGGAAAGACTGAACACTGAAGCTTTCTTT.

This clone was detected only once. The chain has TRBV7-6 and TRBJ2-7; D call uncertain. The CDR3 extends over 14 amino acids. Trimming cost V 5 bases and J 7 bases, with 18 bases left between them. The germline CDR1 and CDR2 sequences are SGHVS and FNYEAQ. In DNA, the CDR3 is TGTGCCAGCAGCCCTCTTGACACTACTTGGGAGCAGTACTTC. Translated, it gives CASSPLDTTWEQYF.

This clone has a single count. The rearrangement uses TRBV6-1 and TRBJ2-3; D might be TRBD2 (7 bases). Germline CDR1 is MNHNS and CDR2 is SASEGT. The CDR3 is 14 residues long. Trimming cost V 4 bases and J 6 bases, with 14 bases left between them. CDR3 nucleotides: TGTGCCAGCAGTGTGGGGGGGACAAGGGATACGCAGTATTTT. Translated: CASSVGGTRDTQYF.

The V call is TRBV5-1, the J call TRBJ2-1; 11 bases agree with TRBD2. CDR1 and CDR2 from the germline V gene are SGHRS and YFSETQ. Germline trimming cut 4 bases from V and 6 bases from J; bases unmatched to any gene: 9. This CDR3 has 16 amino acids. The CDR3 region has the DNA TGCGCCAGCAGCCTTACCGGGACTAGCGGTATCAATGAGCAGTTCTTC. Amino acid sequence: CASSLTGTSGINEQFF.

The gene calls are TRBV6-6 and TRBJ2-7; no definite D call. Looked up from germline, CDR1 is MNHNY and CDR2 is SVGAGI (reference sequence). With 8 bases removed from V and 3 bases from J, the gap between germline ends came to 17 bases. This CDR3 is built from 14 residues. This CDR3 is CASGPFDIRYEQYF. CDR3 nucleotide sequence: TGTGCCAGCGGCCCATTTGATATTCGCTACGAGCAGTACTTC.

The chain is built from TRBV10-3 and TRBJ2-5; D is possibly TRBD1 (6 bases). TRBJ2-7 explains the end of the DNA better; the J call may be wrong. The CDR3 is 13 residues long. Germline CDR1 reads ENHRY; CDR2 reads SYGVKD. The CDR3 loop is CAISGRTDYEQYF. CDR3 sequence (DNA): TGTGCCATCAGTGGTCGGACAGACTACGAGCAGTACTTC.

V gene TRBV19 combines with J gene TRBJ1-5; possible D gene TRBD1, 5 bases. This CDR3 is 15 amino acids long. Germline values: CDR1 LNHDA, CDR2 SQIVND (reference sequence). With 2 bases removed from V and 4 bases from J, the gap between germline ends came to 12 bases. The CDR3 here is CASSIFATDNQPQHF. DNA for the CDR3: TGTGCCAGTAGTATATTTGCGACAGATAATCAGCCCCAGCATTTT.

The chain carries TRBV19 and TRBJ2-7; 9 positions match TRBD1. The length of the CDR3 is 15 residues. Germline values: CDR1 LNHDA, CDR2 SQIVND (reference sequence). Trimming took 5 bases from V and 3 from J; bases not matched to a gene: 8. The CDR3 sequence is CASSAGTGKIYEQYF. The DNA of the CDR3 is TGTGCCAGTAGTGCTGGGACAGGGAAAATCTACGAGCAGTACTTC.

The rearrangement links TRBV28 to TRBJ2-3; 10 nucleotides align to TRBD1. V shed 6 bases, J shed 1 base, and the junction held 4 bases outside the gene matches. CDR1 and CDR2 (germline): MDHEN, SYDVKM. The CDR3 is 15 amino acids. This CDR3 is CASRSGTGGTDTQYF. CDR3 nucleotides: TGTGCCAGCAGGTCCGGGACAGGGGGCACAGATACGCAGTATTTT.